This entry is about one T cell receptor beta chain. Its antigen is as yet unknown. The CDR3 contains 14 residues. The junction had 3 bases not matched to a gene; V was cut back by 3 bases and J by 7 bases. Per germline, CDR1 KGHSH and CDR2 LQKENI. This specimen belongs to a study of cytomegalovirus exposure and HLA in healthy donors. Whole-study results and caveats: Associated with cytomegalovirus, according to the listing, were about 160 TCR beta chains. Previous analysis showed most TCR beta V segments were productive about 87% or about 30% of the time. Researchers reported in a later analysis that a missense DCLRE1C variant was tied to TCR beta V- and J-gene trimming. In a later analysis, compared with equally common non-associated chains, HLA-associated beta chains were more expanded.

60 Vbeta and 13 Jbeta primers were used in PCR. Measured with immunoSEQ multiplex PCR; TCRdb has only the in-frame clones, and not every one. The sample contains roughly 160,000 clones, roughly 80% of which appear only once. This clonotype originated in a woman in her 40s in good health and CMV-seropositive. Sequenced input: PBMCs. This rearrangement joins TRBV18 to TRBJ1-5, with TRBD1 identical over 10 bases. The CDR3 region has the DNA TGTGCCAGCTCACCGGGACAGGGGAGACAGCCCCAGCATTTT. This sequence encodes CASSPGQGRQPQHF.